The 24 T cell receptor beta chains reported below all come from one sample, sequenced in a study of T cell repertoires in cytomegalovirus infection. TCRdb processed the reads anew with MiXCR; each CDR3 protein has one entry. The repertoire consists of 700,000 to 950,000 distinct CDR3 sequences, with 30% to 35% occurring once and the leading ten covering 9.5% to 15%. Their cognate antigens are unknown. Sequenced material: cultured CD8+ T cells from PBMCs, taken from culture after CMV antigen stimulation. The source of these receptors is a human donor in good health (CMV status not recorded). Some clones in this sample may be carry-over from other donors' samples.

This clonotype has more than one count but fewer than ten. The V gene is TRBV5-6, the J gene TRBJ1-4, with 7 bases that match TRBD1. This CDR3 is built from 15 residues. Germline trimming cut 0 bases from V and 5 bases from J; bases unmatched to any gene: 4. Looked up from germline, CDR1 is SGHDT and CDR2 is YYEEEE. CDR3 nucleotide sequence: TGTGCCAGCAGCTTGGGGGGGACAGTCAATGAAAAACTGTTTTTT. This sequence encodes CASSLGGTVNEKLFF.

The J gene is TRBJ2-7, the V gene TRBV2; D call uncertain. The CDR3 loop spans 11 amino acids. Deletions cut 1 base from V and 8 bases from J, with 6 bases between. Germline V gene data show CDR1 as SNHLY and CDR2 as FYNNEI. The CDR3 spells CASSEVDKQYV. The CDR3 DNA sequence: TGTGCCAGCAGTGAAGTAGATAAGCAGTACGTC.

The DNA of the CDR3 is TGTGCCAGCAGCATAGTCACAGGGGGTGAGCAGTTCTTC. Encoded protein: CASSIVTGGEQFF. The rearrangement uses TRBV5-6 and TRBJ2-1, with 8 bases fitting TRBD1. With V trimmed by 4 bases and J by 9 bases, 6 bases remained unmatched. The CDR3 totals 13 residues. Germline V gene lookup returns CDR1 SGHDT and CDR2 YYEEEE.

This clonotype was seen only a few times. The chain couples TRBV7-9 to TRBJ2-7, with a tentative D call TRBD2 (6 bases). The V gene's germline CDR1 is SEHNR and CDR2 FQNEAQ (reference sequence). Deletions cut 0 bases from V and 3 bases from J, with 15 bases between. The CDR3 covers 16 residues. CDR3 nucleotide sequence: TGTGCCAGCAGCTTAGCGAGGCGGGGCGAGGACTACGAGCAGTACTTC. As protein: CASSLARRGEDYEQYF.

This sequence joins TRBV27 and TRBJ1-4; 8 bases are shared with TRBD1. V dropped 4 bases and J dropped 11; count of bases not matched to a gene: 3. Germline V gene sequence: CDR1 MNHEY, CDR2 SMNVEV (reference sequence). The CDR3 is 12 amino acids. CDR3 DNA sequence: TGTGCCAGCAGTTGGACAGGGAGTAAACTGTTTTTT. It is translated as CASSWTGSKLFF.

V gene TRBV7-9 combines with J gene TRBJ1-2; 7 bases map to TRBD1. The ends lost 2 bases at V and 0 bases at J; junction bases unmatched: 15. CDR1 and CDR2 (germline): SEHNR, FQNEAQ (reference sequence). The CDR3 loop spans 19 amino acids. The CDR3 spells CASSLLEGARISSNYGYTF. In DNA, the CDR3 is TGTGCCAGCAGCTTACTCGAGGGGGCCAGGATCTCTTCTAACTATGGCTACACCTTC.

This clonotype was seen a few times. The chain links TRBV7-9 to TRBJ1-5; the D gene is possibly TRBD1 (5 bases). The CDR3 contains 16 residues. With 5 bases removed from V and 1 base from J, the gap between germline ends came to 15 bases. Germline loops: CDR1 SEHNR, CDR2 FQNEAQ (reference sequence). The CDR3 loop is CASSPAGPGSNQPQHF. In DNA, the CDR3 is TGTGCCAGCAGCCCAGCGGGGCCGGGGAGCAATCAGCCCCAGCATTTT. Supplemented by reference TRBV7-9 and TRBJ1-5, the full variable domain reads DTGVSQNPRHKITKRGQNVTFRCDPISEHNRLYWYRQTLGQGPEFLTYFQNEAQLEKSRLLSDRFSAERPKGSFSTLEIQRTEQGDSAMYLCASSPAGPGSNQPQHFGDGTRLSIL.

This chain uses TRBV7-8 with TRBJ2-1; 11 nucleotides match TRBD2. The CDR3 contains 15 residues. Trimming cost V 1 base and J 9 bases; bases outside gene matches: 5. The germline V gene has CDR1 SGHVS and CDR2 FQNEAQ. This CDR3 is CASSLELAGVSEQFF. Written as DNA, the CDR3 is TGTGCCAGCAGCTTAGAACTAGCGGGGGTCAGTGAGCAGTTCTTC.

This rearrangement joins TRBV10-3 to TRBJ2-2, with D hard to call. CDR1 is ENHRY and CDR2 is SYGVKD in the germline V gene. CDR3 size: 12 residues. Between the trimmed V and J ends, which lost 8 bases and 4 bases, there was a span of 8 bases. The CDR3 sequence: CAIRATTGELFF. The CDR3 nucleotides read TGTGCCATCCGGGCTACCACCGGGGAGCTGTTTTTT.

This clonotype turned up a few times. V usage is TRBV27 and J usage is TRBJ1-2; 11 positions match TRBD1. Trimming cost V 2 bases and J 5 bases; bases outside gene matches: 7. The CDR3 consists of 16 residues. The germline CDR1 and CDR2 sequences are MNHEY and SMNVEV (reference sequence). CDR3 nucleotides: TGTGCCAGCAGTTTAACCGCCGGGGACAGGGGGTATGGCTACACCTTC. This gives the protein CASSLTAGDRGYGYTF.

The chain recombines TRBV4-3 with TRBJ2-1; 7 bases line up with TRBD2. Germline lookup yields CDR1 LGHNA and CDR2 YSLEER. Germline trimming cut 8 bases from V and 5 bases from J; bases unmatched to any gene: 6. CDR3 length equals 13 residues. CDR3 bases: TGCGCCAGCGCTGGGGGGGAGGACAATGAGCAGTTCTTC. Translating gives CASAGGEDNEQFF.

V gene TRBV7-8 combines with J gene TRBJ2-2, with 10 bases that match TRBD1. The CDR3 spans 16 residues. V lost 5 bases, J lost 2 bases, and 5 bases stayed unmatched. Germline CDR1 is SGHVS and CDR2 is FQNEAQ. DNA of the CDR3: TGTGCCAGCAGCCAAGACAGGGGGCTTAACACCGGGGAGCTGTTTTTT. It encodes CASSQDRGLNTGELFF.

The chain couples TRBV29-1 to TRBJ1-2, with 9 bases fitting TRBD1. With 7 bases clipped from V and 8 bases from J, the junction kept 11 bases outside the gene matches. CDR1 and CDR2 from the germline V gene are SQVTM and ANQGSEA. The CDR3 loop spans 13 amino acids. The chain's CDR3 is CSDATGGLGGYTF. In nucleotides, the CDR3 is TGCAGCGACGCGACAGGGGGGTTGGGGGGCTACACCTTC.

The chain has TRBV6-5 and TRBJ2-2; D not certain. V lost 0 bases to trimming and J lost 6 bases, with 11 bases between them. The CDR3 length is 15 residues. The germline V gene encodes CDR1 MNHEY and CDR2 SVGAGI. Here the CDR3 reads CASSYSGGYPGELFF. In DNA, the CDR3 is TGTGCCAGCAGTTACTCGGGCGGCTATCCCGGGGAGCTGTTTTTT.

This clonotype was seen a single time. The chain carries TRBV4-1 and TRBJ2-2; D is perhaps TRBD1 or TRBD2 (5 bases each). In germline, CDR1 is MGHRA, CDR2 YSYEKL. The CDR3 is made up of 14 amino acids. V lost 1 base and J 2 bases, leaving 5 bases between the germline ends. The CDR3 coding sequence is TGCGCCAGCAGCCAAGGGGACAACACCGGGGAGCTGTTTTTT. It translates to CASSQGDNTGELFF.

The rearrangement uses TRBV19 and TRBJ2-2; 8 bases line up with TRBD1. V shed 3 bases, J shed 4 bases, and the junction held 7 bases outside the gene matches. Looked up from germline, CDR1 is LNHDA and CDR2 is SQIVND (reference sequence). The CDR3 runs 16 residues. The CDR3 bases are TGTGCCAGTAGTATCACAGGGGGAGTAGGCACCGGGGAGCTGTTTTTT. Translating it yields CASSITGGVGTGELFF. The full variable domain, its missing parts supplied by reference TRBV19 and TRBJ2-2, is DGGITQSPKYLFRKEGQNVTLSCEQNLNHDAMYWYRQDPGQGLRLIYYSQIVNDFQKGDIAEGYSVSREKKESFPLTVTSAQKNPTAFYLCASSITGGVGTGELFFGEGSRLTVL.

In regard to this clonotype: A junction boundary mismatches the germline segment, possibly from a read error. The DNA for the CDR3 is TGTGTCAGCAGGAGGACTAGCGGGGGCACAGATACGCAGTATTTT. It codes for CVSRRTSGGTDTQYF. This chain connects TRBV7-6 to TRBJ2-3, with 12 bases matching TRBD2. Germline lookup yields CDR1 SGHVS and CDR2 FNYEAQ. The CDR3 runs to 15 residues.

The V gene is TRBV5-4, the J gene TRBJ2-3, with D hard to call. Trimming stripped 0 bases from V and 0 bases from J, with 14 bases between. This CDR3 is 17 amino acids long. Looked up from germline, CDR1 is SGHNT and CDR2 is YYREEE (reference sequence). This chain's CDR3 is CASSLAWVGSSTDTQYF. The CDR3 DNA reads TGTGCCAGCAGCTTGGCCTGGGTGGGATCTAGCACAGATACGCAGTATTTT.

This chain joins TRBV12-5 and TRBJ1-1, with 7 bases that match TRBD1. V gave up 5 bases and J gave up 5 bases; unmatched junction bases: 5. CDR3 length: 13 amino acids. The germline gives CDR1 LGHNT, CDR2 FRNRAP. CDR3 nucleotide sequence: TGTGCTAGTGGTACAGGGGAGGGTACTGAAGCTTTCTTT. Translation gives CASGTGEGTEAFF.

The chain links TRBV20-1 to TRBJ1-5; no definite D call. Trimming removed 2 bases from V and 3 bases from J, with 11 bases in between. This CDR3 spans 14 amino acids. The germline gives CDR1 DFQATT, CDR2 SNEGSKA (reference sequence). The CDR3 DNA follows: TGCAGTGCTAGAATCTCACACCTCAATCAGCCCCAGCATTTT. As protein: CSARISHLNQPQHF.

This clonotype was seen repeatedly, ten times or more. The DNA for the CDR3 is TGTGCCAGCAGCTTAGTGGGGGGCTCGGGTGAGCAGTTCTTC. Translating it yields CASSLVGGSGEQFF. The V call is TRBV7-9, the J call TRBJ2-1, with D perhaps given as TRBD1 or TRBD2 (6 bases each). Trimming cost V 1 base and J 9 bases, with 13 bases left between them. CDR1 SEHNR and CDR2 FQNEAQ come from the germline V gene (reference sequence). The CDR3 totals 14 residues.

V and J are TRBV5-5 and TRBJ2-1; TRBD1 might be the D (5 bases). The germline CDR1 and CDR2 sequences are SGHKS and YYEKEE (reference sequence). The CDR3 has 15 residues. The V and J ends lost 6 bases and 1 base respectively, with 14 bases between them. CDR3 in amino acids: CASTNPTVSYNEQFF. The CDR3 DNA reads TGTGCCAGCACCAACCCGACAGTATCCTACAATGAGCAGTTCTTC.

With regard to this clonotype: A read error may be the cause here, since a much bigger clone is one base away. This chain connects TRBV11-2 to TRBJ2-3; TRBD2 might be the D (5 bases). V gave up 5 bases and J gave up 5 bases, with 8 bases separating them. From germline, CDR1 is SGHAT and CDR2 FQNNGV. The CDR3 has 12 residues. CDR3 bases: TGTGCCAGCAGCGCCGGGGTAGATACGCAGTATTTT. This translates into CASSAGVDTQYF.

This clonotype was seen many times. The chain employs TRBV12-3 or TRBV12-4 and TRBJ2-3; D ambiguous. Trimming left V 3 bases short and J 4 bases short, with 5 bases between. This CDR3 is 12 amino acids long. The CDR3 DNA sequence: TGTGCCAGCAGTTTTTATCCAGATACGCAGTATTTT. It codes for CASSFYPDTQYF.